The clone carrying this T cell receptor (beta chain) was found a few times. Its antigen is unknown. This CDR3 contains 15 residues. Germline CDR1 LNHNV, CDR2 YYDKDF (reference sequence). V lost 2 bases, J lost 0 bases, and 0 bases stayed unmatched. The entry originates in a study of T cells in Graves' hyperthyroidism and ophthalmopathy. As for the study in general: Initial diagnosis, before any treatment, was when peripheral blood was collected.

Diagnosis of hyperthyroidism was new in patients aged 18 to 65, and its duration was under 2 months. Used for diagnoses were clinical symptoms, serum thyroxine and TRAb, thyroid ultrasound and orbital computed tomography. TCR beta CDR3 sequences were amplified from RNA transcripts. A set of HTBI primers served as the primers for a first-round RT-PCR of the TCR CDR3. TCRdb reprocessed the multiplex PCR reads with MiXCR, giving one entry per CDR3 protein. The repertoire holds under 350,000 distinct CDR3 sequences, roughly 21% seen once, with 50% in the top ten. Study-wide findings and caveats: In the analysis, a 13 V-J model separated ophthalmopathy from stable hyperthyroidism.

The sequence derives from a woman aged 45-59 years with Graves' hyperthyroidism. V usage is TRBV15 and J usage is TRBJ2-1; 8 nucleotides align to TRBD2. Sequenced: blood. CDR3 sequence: CATSRSGSSYNEQFF. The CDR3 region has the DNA TGTGCCACCAGCAGAAGCGGGAGCTCCTACAATGAGCAGTTCTTC.